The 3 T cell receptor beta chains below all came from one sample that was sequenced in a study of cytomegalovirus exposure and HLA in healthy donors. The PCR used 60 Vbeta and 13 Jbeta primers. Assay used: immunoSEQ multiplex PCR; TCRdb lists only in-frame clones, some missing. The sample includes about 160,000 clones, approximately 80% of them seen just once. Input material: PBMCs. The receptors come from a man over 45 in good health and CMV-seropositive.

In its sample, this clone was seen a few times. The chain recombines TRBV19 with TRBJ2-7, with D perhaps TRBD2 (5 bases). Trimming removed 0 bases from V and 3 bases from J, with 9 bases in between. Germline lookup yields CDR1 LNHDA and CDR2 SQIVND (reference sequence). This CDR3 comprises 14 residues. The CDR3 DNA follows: TGTGCCAGTAGTATAGAAGAGGGCCTCTACGAGCAGTACTTC. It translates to CASSIEEGLYEQYF.

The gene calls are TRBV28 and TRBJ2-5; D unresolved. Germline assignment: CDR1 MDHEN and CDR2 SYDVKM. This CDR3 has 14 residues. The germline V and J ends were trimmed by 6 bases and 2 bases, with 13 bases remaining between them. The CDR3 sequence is CASRSQAGQETQYF. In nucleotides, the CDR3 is TGTGCCAGCAGGTCCCAGGCCGGACAAGAGACCCAGTACTTC.

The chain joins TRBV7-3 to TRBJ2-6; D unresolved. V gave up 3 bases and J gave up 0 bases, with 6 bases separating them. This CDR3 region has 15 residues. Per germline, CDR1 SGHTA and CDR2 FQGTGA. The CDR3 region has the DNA TGTGCCAGCAGCTTGCAGGTCTCTGGGGCCAACGTCCTGACTTTC. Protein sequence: CASSLQVSGANVLTF.